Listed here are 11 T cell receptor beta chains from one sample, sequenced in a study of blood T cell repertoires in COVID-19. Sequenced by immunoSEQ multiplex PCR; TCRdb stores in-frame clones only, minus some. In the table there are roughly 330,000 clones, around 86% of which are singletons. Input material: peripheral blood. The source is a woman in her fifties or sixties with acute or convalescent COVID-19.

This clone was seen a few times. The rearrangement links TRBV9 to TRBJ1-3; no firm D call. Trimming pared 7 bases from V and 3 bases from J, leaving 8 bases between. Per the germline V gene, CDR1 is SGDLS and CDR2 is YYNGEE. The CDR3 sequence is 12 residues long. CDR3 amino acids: CASRGFGNTIYF. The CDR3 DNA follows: TGTGCCAGCCGGGGATTTGGAAACACCATATATTTT.

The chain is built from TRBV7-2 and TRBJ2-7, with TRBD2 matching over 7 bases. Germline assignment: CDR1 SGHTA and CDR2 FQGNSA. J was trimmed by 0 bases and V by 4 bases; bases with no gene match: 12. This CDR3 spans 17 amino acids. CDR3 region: CASSSGIERGDSYEQYF. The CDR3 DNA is TGTGCCAGCAGCTCCGGTATCGAGCGGGGCGACTCCTACGAGCAGTACTTC.

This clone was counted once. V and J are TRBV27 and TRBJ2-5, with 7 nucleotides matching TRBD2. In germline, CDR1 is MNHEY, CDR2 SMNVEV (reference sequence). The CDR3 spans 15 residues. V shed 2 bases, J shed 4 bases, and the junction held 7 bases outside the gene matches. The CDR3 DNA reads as TGTGCCAGCAGTTTAGGACTAGGGGCCGTAGAGACCCAGTACTTC. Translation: CASSLGLGAVETQYF.

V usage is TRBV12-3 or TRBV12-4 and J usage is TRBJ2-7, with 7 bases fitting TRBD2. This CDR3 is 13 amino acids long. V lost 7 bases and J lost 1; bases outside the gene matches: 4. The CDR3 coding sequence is TGTGCCAGCACCGGCGGGAGTTCCTACGAGCAGTACTTC. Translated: CASTGGSSYEQYF.

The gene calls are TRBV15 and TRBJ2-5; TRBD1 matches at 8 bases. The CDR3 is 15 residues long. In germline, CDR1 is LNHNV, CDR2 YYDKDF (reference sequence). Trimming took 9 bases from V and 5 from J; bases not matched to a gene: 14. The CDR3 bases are TGTGCCACAGCCCTCCGGACAGGGCCGATGGAGACCCAGTACTTC. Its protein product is CATALRTGPMETQYF.

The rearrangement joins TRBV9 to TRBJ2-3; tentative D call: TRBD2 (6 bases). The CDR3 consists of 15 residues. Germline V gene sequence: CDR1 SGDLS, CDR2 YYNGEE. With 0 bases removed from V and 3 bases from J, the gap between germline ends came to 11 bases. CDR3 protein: CASSVVASATDTQYF. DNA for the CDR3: TGTGCCAGCAGCGTAGTCGCTAGCGCGACAGATACGCAGTATTTT. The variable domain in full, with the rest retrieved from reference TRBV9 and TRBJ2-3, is DSGVTQTPKHLITATGQRVTLRCSPRSGDLSVYWYQQSLDQGLQFLIQYYNGEERAKGNILERFSAQQFPDLHSELNLSSLELGDSALYFCASSVVASATDTQYFGPGTRLTVL.

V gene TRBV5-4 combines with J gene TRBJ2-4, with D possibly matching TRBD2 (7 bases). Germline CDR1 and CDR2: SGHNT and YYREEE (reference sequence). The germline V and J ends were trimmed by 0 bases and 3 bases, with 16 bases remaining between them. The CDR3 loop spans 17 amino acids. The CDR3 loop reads CASSLGGGSVGKNIQYF. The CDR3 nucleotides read TGTGCCAGCAGCTTGGGCGGGGGCTCGGTAGGCAAAAACATTCAGTACTTC.

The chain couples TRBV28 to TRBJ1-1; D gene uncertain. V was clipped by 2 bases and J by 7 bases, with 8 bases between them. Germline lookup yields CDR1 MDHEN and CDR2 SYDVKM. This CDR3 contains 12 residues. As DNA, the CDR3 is TGTGCCAGCAGTTTAAGTTACGGTGAAGCTTTCTTT. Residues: CASSLSYGEAFF.

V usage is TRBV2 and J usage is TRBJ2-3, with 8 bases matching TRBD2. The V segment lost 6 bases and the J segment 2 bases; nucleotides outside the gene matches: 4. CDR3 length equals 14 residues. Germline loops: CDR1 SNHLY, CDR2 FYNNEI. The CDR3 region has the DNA TGTGCCAGCAGCCTTAGCGGGAACACAGATACGCAGTATTTT. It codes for CASSLSGNTDTQYF.

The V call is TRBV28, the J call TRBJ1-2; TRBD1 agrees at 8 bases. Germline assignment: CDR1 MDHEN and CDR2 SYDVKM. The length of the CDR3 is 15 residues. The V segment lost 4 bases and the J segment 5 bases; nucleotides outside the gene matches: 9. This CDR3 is CASSSQGARSYGYTF. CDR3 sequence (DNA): TGTGCCAGCAGTTCCCAGGGGGCCCGATCATATGGCTACACCTTC.

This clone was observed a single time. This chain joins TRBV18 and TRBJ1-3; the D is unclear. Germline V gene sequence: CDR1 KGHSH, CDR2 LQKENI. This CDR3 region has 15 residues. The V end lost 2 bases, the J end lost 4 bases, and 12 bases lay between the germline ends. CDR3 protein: CASSPTGSRGNTIYF. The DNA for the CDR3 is TGTGCCAGCTCACCAACGGGTTCGCGAGGAAACACCATATATTTT.